These T cell receptor beta chains were read from a single sample in a study of T cells expressing NK-cell markers. TCRdb processed the 5' RACE reads again and assigns one entry to each CDR3 protein, with no DNA. Its clone listing holds a few hundred thousand distinct CDR3 sequences. The sequencing sample was made of blood T cells: a sorted CD56 or NKG2C T cell subset, CD4+ or CD8+ T cells, or bulk PBMC T cells (not recorded which). These receptors were obtained from a man between 18 and 69 years old in good health. Each CDR3 is given with its conserved first and last residue. Fields, in order: J gene, V gene, CDR3 protein.

>TRBJ1-1|TRBV28
CASSSAANTEAFF
>TRBJ2-1|TRBV12-3/TRBV12-4
CASSLYFGSSYNVQFF
>TRBJ2-6|TRBV11-1
CASSLWLGGALGANVLTF
>TRBJ1-1|TRBV5-1
CASSIRGAGAENTEAFF
>TRBJ2-3|TRBV20-1
CSARPQPISTDTQYF
>TRBJ1-5|TRBV19
CASSRGADQPQHF
>TRBJ2-1|TRBV28
CASSRPGLAGGPGSYNEQFF
>TRBJ2-7|TRBV20-1
CSARDRRGRKDEQYF
>TRBJ2-5|TRBV7-8
CASSLARGPQETQYF
>TRBJ1-1|TRBV20-1
CSASLLVRLNTEAFF
>TRBJ2-2|TRBV7-9
CASLQVGELFF
>TRBJ2-5|TRBV27
CASSSLGAGKETQYF
>TRBJ1-2|TRBV28
CASSSHHRRDRGRGYTF
>TRBJ2-3|TRBV11-1
CASSGQRGRGTQYF
>TRBJ2-1|TRBV10-3
CASSPGGSRENEQFF
>TRBJ2-5|TRBV4-2
CASSQAPRAQGGETQYF
>TRBJ1-2|TRBV4-1
CASSQDEKQPGYGYTF
>TRBJ1-2|TRBV24-1
CATSDLQGAGYTF
>TRBJ2-2|TRBV9
CASSHGGIRLIGELFF
>TRBJ1-4|TRBV18
CASSPTTGTANEKLFF
>TRBJ1-4|TRBV7-9
CASSFTGQQGVKEKLFF
>TRBJ2-5|TRBV29-1
CSGSGTGEETQYF
>TRBJ2-2|TRBV20-1
CSASGTANTGELFF
>TRBJ2-1|TRBV6-1
CASRGTGFNEQFF
>TRBJ2-7|TRBV7-9
CASSFGDVAYEQYF
>TRBJ1-4|TRBV2
CASGTSEKLFF
>TRBJ1-6|TRBV5-1
CASSLDGAGVSSPLHF
>TRBJ1-1|TRBV20-1
CSAKRTGLMNTEAFF
>TRBJ2-1|TRBV30
CAWSALSSYNEQFF
>TRBJ2-1|TRBV3-1
CASSLLSGAEQFF
>TRBJ1-1|TRBV20-1
CSAYDPGTGWTEAFF
>TRBJ2-7|TRBV20-1
CSASMGPSYEQYF
>TRBJ1-1|TRBV5-5
CASSFDRVAEAFF
>TRBJ2-7|TRBV6-5
CASRAGVEEQYF
>TRBJ2-5|TRBV21-1
CASNLPDASQETQYF
>TRBJ2-1|TRBV7-3
CASSSGFYNEQFF
>TRBJ2-6|TRBV19
CASSMASSGANVLTF
>TRBJ2-7|TRBV16
CASSQSGATGLNEQYF
>TRBJ1-2|TRBV20-1
CSARADRDANYGYTF
>TRBJ2-5|TRBV11-2
CASSLGFGVLQTQYF